Listed below are T cell receptor beta chains from one sample, sequenced in a study of shared clonotypes between healthy human individuals. Profiled with immunoSEQ multiplex PCR; TCRdb holds only in-frame clones, not every one. The sample carries 2,500,000 or so clones, approximately 92% recorded once. The material sequenced was naive CD4+ T cells sorted from blood. These receptors all come from a man aged 18 to 30 in good health. CDR3s include the opening cysteine and the closing phenylalanine or tryptophan. A D gene is named only where the DNA matches it firmly. Some rows have no size entry. The others give once, few or many, or a class for an expanded clone.

j_gene | abundance | v_gene | d_gene | CDR3aa | CDR3nt
TRBJ1-2 | NA | TRBV6-6 | NA | CASSYGGLFDGYTF | TGTGCCAGCAGTTACGGGGGGCTATTTGATGGCTACACCTTC
TRBJ2-5 | NA | TRBV25-1 | TRBD2 | CASSDRAGTTGGETQYF | TGTGCCAGCAGTGACCGCGCCGGGACTACGGGGGGGGAGACCCAGTACTTC
TRBJ2-1 | NA | TRBV7-7 | TRBD2 | CASSRTRHSSYNEQFF | TGTGCTAGCAGCCGGACTAGGCACAGCTCCTACAATGAGCAGTTCTTC
TRBJ1-5 | NA | TRBV2 | NA | CASSGGRFSNQPQHF | TGTGCCAGCAGCGGGGGACGGTTTAGCAATCAGCCCCAGCATTTT
TRBJ1-2 | once | TRBV2 | TRBD1 | CASRDNRWQGEARYTF | TGTGCCAGCAGGGACAACAGGTGGCAGGGGGAAGCCCGCTACACCTTC
TRBJ2-2 | NA | TRBV5-1 | NA | CASRKSREAGELFF | TGCGCCAGCAGGAAATCCAGGGAAGCCGGGGAGCTGTTTTTT
TRBJ1-3 | NA | TRBV5-1 | TRBD1 | CASGQGAPGNTIYF | TGCGCCAGCGGACAGGGGGCGCCTGGAAACACCATATATTTT
TRBJ1-1 | once | TRBV6-5 | TRBD1 | CASGTGDTEAFF | TGTGCCAGCGGCACAGGGGACACTGAAGCTTTCTTT
TRBJ1-6 | NA | TRBV10-2 | TRBD1 | CASSRQGEFSNSPLHF | TGCGCCAGCAGTAGACAGGGCGAATTCTCGAATTCACCCCTCCACTTT
TRBJ1-5 | few | TRBV7-9 | NA | CASSLGKGNQPQHF | TGTGCCAGCAGCTTAGGGAAGGGCAATCAGCCCCAGCATTTT
TRBJ1-1 | NA | TRBV5-8 | NA | CASSLFRRDTEAFF | TGTGCCAGCAGCTTGTTCCGCAGGGACACTGAAGCTTTCTTT
TRBJ2-3 | once | TRBV4-3 | NA | CASSQIYTNDADTQYF | TGCGCCAGCAGCCAAATCTATACGAACGATGCAGATACGCAGTATTTT
TRBJ1-2 | NA | TRBV30 | NA | CAWSTGGRNYGYTF | TGTGCCTGGAGTACCGGGGGACGGAACTATGGCTACACCTTC
TRBJ2-5 | NA | TRBV7-2 | TRBD2 | CASSLELAGGQETQYF | TGTGCCAGCAGCTTAGAGCTAGCGGGGGGGCAAGAGACCCAGTACTTC
TRBJ1-2 | NA | TRBV19 | NA | CASSIETVGDYGYTF | TGTGCCAGTAGTATAGAGACGGTGGGGGACTATGGCTACACCTTC
TRBJ2-1 | once | TRBV5-8 | NA | CASSLEGAAYNEQFF | TGTGCCAGCAGCTTGGAAGGAGCGGCCTACAATGAGCAGTTCTTC
TRBJ1-6 | NA | TRBV5-1 | NA | CASSLAGTSNNSPLHF | TGCGCCAGCAGCTTGGCCGGGACAAGTAATAATTCACCCCTCCACTTT
TRBJ1-2 | NA | TRBV6-5 | NA | CASMERAEGGYGYTF | TGTGCCAGCATGGAAAGGGCGGAAGGCGGGTATGGCTACACCTTC
TRBJ1-1 | NA | TRBV4-3 | NA | CARGGPAGMNTEAFF | TGCGCCAGGGGGGGCCCGGCAGGGATGAACACTGAAGCTTTCTTT